The following is a TCR beta chain sequence with its context. It lacks a known antigen. Within one base of it there is no much larger clone, and no base qualities were kept. This entry comes from a study of T cell responses to AZD1222 COVID-19 vaccine (dated by TCRdb to about 2021). In the study overall: TCR sequencing was performed for roughly 250 trial participants, of whom around 200 were given two doses of AZD1222 and some 26 were given two doses of MenACWY control vaccine. Trial participants were enrolled into age subgroups of 18-55, 56-69 and 70-plus years, which contained about 150, 27 and 61 TCR-sequenced participants, respectively. Results the study describes overall, beyond this receptor: Reportedly, almost half of the unique spike-specific TCRs recognized epitopes lying outside the regions that are mutated in the B.1.351 and B.1.1.7 variants. Vaccine-associated CD4 TCRs spanned the whole spike protein, with dominant responses in regions 160-218 and 743-854. Participants were mostly white British and included more females than males, and it was suggested by the authors that clonal diversity may have been underestimated. In the small 56-69-year group, the increase in depth fell short of significance, most likely because of low power. No day 14 peak-response samples were available, so repertoires were characterized only after the peak T cell response. A significant rise in spike-specific TCR breadth and depth was observed after two AZD1222 doses relative to day 0 and relative to MenACWY recipients. Conclusions about previously exposed vaccinees are limited, since just five to seven AZD1222 recipients were seropositive for SARS-CoV-2 at baseline.

The CDR3 regions of human TCRbeta chains were subjected to immunosequencing. From the authors' description of their analysis: Repertoire TCRs were checked for matches against a reference library of SARS-CoV-2-specific TCRs that had been generated using the MIRA antigen-specificity platform. Breadth was defined as the fraction of unique TCRs that were SARS-CoV-2-associated. Depth was defined as the fraction of total T cells that were SARS-CoV-2-associated. Using the MIRA data, every spike-specific TCR was mapped to the spike region that the TCR reacted to and assigned to either a CD4 or a CD8 class. Log10-transformed breadth and depth values were compared by one-way ANOVA with Sidak's multiple comparisons tests. In its TCRdb copy, this immuneACCESS table keeps in-frame sequences only and misses some clones. Where compared with another copy, unresolved V genes explain less than half of these, and the others have no known cause. V, J and clone size were drawn from that table, and D and trimming were deduced from the DNA. The sample records fewer than 65,000 clones, about 90% of which are singletons. The top ten clonotypes cover about 14% of the sample.

In light of the paper, this sample's time point label describes: about 28 days (+/-7) after the second vaccine dose. AZD1222 recipients with second doses at about 4 weeks or about 12 weeks were pooled, because spike-specific TCR depth and breadth did not differ between schedules. Samples from vaccinated people were obtained from the UK trials COV001 and COV002, which included a single-blind randomized controlled phase 2/3 trial of AZD1222 (ChAdOx1 nCoV-19) in healthy adults. Trial participant PBMC samples were collected at day 0 and day 28 after the second dose for TCRbeta chain sequencing. This TCR was recovered from an adult who received the AZD1222 COVID-19 vaccine. The sample consisted of peripheral blood, taken 28 days after the second AZD1222 dose.

The DNA sequence reads TGTGCCAGCAGTGAAGTTCGGAGGGCCAACGGGGAGCTGTTTTTT. Its protein reads: CASSEVRRANGELFF. The sequence links TRBV2 to TRBJ2-2; D gene: possibly TRBD2, on 6 matching bases. The germline V gene supplies CDR1 SNHLY and CDR2 FYNNEI. There are 15 amino acids in the CDR3, from cysteine to phenylalanine inclusive. Only the CDR3 part of the read is kept: 45 bases, read in frame from the first base. The V end loses 1 base and the J end loses 7 bases, and a stretch of 13 bases separates them.